This TCR beta chain was captured by sequencing in a study of tissue T cells after allogeneic stem cell transplantation. TCRdb keeps only in-frame clones here, not all; method: immunoSEQ multiplex PCR. The sample has 550 or so clones, around 50% seen once. Details on this clone: The target antigen is unknown.

Overall study findings and caveats: Across patients, clones rarely overlapped, yet motif clusters were shared tissue-specifically.

Sequences were derived from lymph node tissue, sampled at autopsy. This sequence originates from a female patient aged 35-70 years with steroid-refractory graft-versus-host disease after an allogeneic stem cell transplant. Some T cells may be the graft donor's.

Here the CDR3 DNA reads TGCGCCAGCAGCCAGGGTGGGACATTCGCGAACACCGGGGAGCTGTTTTTT. This gives the protein CASSQGGTFANTGELFF. The chain employs TRBV4-1 and TRBJ2-2; D perhaps matches TRBD1 (6 bases). Trimming left V 3 bases short and J 0 bases short, with 14 bases between. The CDR3 contains 17 residues. Germline V CDR1 and CDR2: MGHRA, YSYEKL.